Presented here are 23 T cell receptor beta chains from one specimen sequenced in a study of beta chain features in type 1 diabetes. Whole-study results and caveats: Type 1 diabetes patients showed a moderate but significant shortening of TCRB CDR3s in all four CD4+ subsets.

Every isolated RNA sample was fully reverse transcribed, so sequencing captured expressed TCRB transcripts. Using immunoSEQ multiplex PCR, the repertoire was profiled, and TCRdb retains in-frame clones only, with some absent. Here the sample spans 95,000 to 150,000 clones, approximately 16% being singletons. These receptors lack a known antigen. The sample taken for sequencing was central memory CD4+ T cells from blood. These TCRs come from a young man with type 1 diabetes.

The genes are TRBV6-5 and TRBJ1-2; 7 bases agree with TRBD1. Trimming took 2 bases from V and 6 from J; bases not matched to a gene: 3. Germline V lookup: CDR1 MNHEY, CDR2 SVGAGI. The CDR3 is made up of 13 amino acids. The CDR3 DNA is TGTGCCAGCAGTTACGGAGGGGGCGATGGCTACACCTTC. Protein: CASSYGGGDGYTF.

This clone was observed a single time. The chain uses TRBV5-1 and TRBJ1-4; possibly TRBD1 for D (5 bases). Germline loops: CDR1 SGHRS, CDR2 YFSETQ. Trimming cost V 4 bases and J 0 bases, with 13 bases left between them. This CDR3 contains 16 residues. The CDR3 here is CASSLEGQATNEKLFF. CDR3 nucleotide sequence: TGCGCCAGCAGCCTAGAAGGACAAGCAACTAATGAAAAACTGTTTTTT.

This clone turned up a few times. The J gene is TRBJ1-5, the V gene TRBV9, with a tentative D call TRBD1 (6 bases). The CDR3 is 15 amino acids. Germline lookup yields CDR1 SGDLS and CDR2 YYNGEE. The V and J ends lost 4 bases and 0 bases respectively, with 11 bases between them. The DNA of the CDR3 is TGTGCCAGCAGCACCGGGACATCTAGCAATCAGCCCCAGCATTTT. Translating gives CASSTGTSSNQPQHF.

This clone was recorded many times. V usage is TRBV7-9 and J usage is TRBJ1-6, with D possibly matching TRBD1 (5 bases). Per germline, CDR1 SEHNR and CDR2 FQNEAQ (reference sequence). CDR3 length: 15 amino acids. Trimming removed 8 bases at V and 9 bases at J, with 20 bases between. CDR3 sequence reads: CASESQGQGTSPLHF. CDR3 coding DNA: TGTGCCAGCGAAAGCCAAGGGCAGGGTACTTCACCCCTCCACTTT.

This sequence joins TRBV30 and TRBJ1-2; 8 bases line up with TRBD1. Germline V gives CDR1 GTSNPN, CDR2 SVGIG (reference sequence). V lost 2 bases, J lost 4 bases, and 3 bases stayed unmatched. The CDR3 is made up of 13 amino acids. The CDR3 reads CAWSPGTGYGYTF. CDR3 nucleotide sequence: TGTGCCTGGAGTCCCGGGACAGGCTATGGCTACACCTTC.

J is TRBJ2-7 and V is TRBV7-2; TRBD1 matches at 10 bases. The CDR3 has 15 residues. V shed 5 bases and J 4 bases; nucleotides not matched to a gene: 8. Germline CDR1 SGHTA, CDR2 FQGNSA. The DNA of the CDR3 is TGTGCCAGCAGCGGCTGGGACAGGGGAGGATACGAGCAGTACTTC. It translates to CASSGWDRGGYEQYF. Based on the CDR3 plus reference TRBV7-2 and TRBJ2-7, the full variable domain is GAGVSQSPSNKVTEKGKDVELRCDPISGHTALYWYRQSLGQGLEFLIYFQGNSAPDKSGLPSDRFSAERTGGSVSTLTIQRTQQEDSAVYLCASSGWDRGGYEQYFGPGTRLTVT.

This clone was detected a few times. The chain employs TRBV25-1 and TRBJ1-2, with D tentatively TRBD1 (6 bases). This CDR3 is 12 amino acids long. The germline CDR1 and CDR2 sequences are MGHDK and SYGVNS. V lost 4 bases and J lost 8, with 11 bases in between. In DNA form, the CDR3 reads TGTGCCAGCAGTGTCACAGGGCTCGGCTACACCTTC. Translating it yields CASSVTGLGYTF.

This clone was observed at least ten times. The sample has other DNA sequences that encode this CDR3 too. V is TRBV29-1 and J is TRBJ1-4; D not certain. V lost 4 bases and J 2 bases, leaving 8 bases between the germline ends. The CDR3 totals 13 residues. CDR1 is SQVTM and CDR2 is ANQGSEA in the germline V gene. CDR3 DNA sequence: TGCAGCGTTGGTCTACAGACTAATGAAAAACTGTTTTTT. This translates into CSVGLQTNEKLFF. The full variable domain, in which reference TRBV29-1 and TRBJ1-4 provide the parts outside the CDR3, is SAVISQKPSRDICQRGTSLTIQCQVDSQVTMMFWYRQQPGQSLTLIATANQGSEATYESGFVIDKFPISRPNLTFSTLTVSNMSPEDSSIYLCSVGLQTNEKLFFGSGTQLSVL.

The V and J genes are TRBV25-1 and TRBJ2-2; D unclear. CDR3 length equals 14 residues. The germline gives CDR1 MGHDK, CDR2 SYGVNS. Trimming removed 2 bases from V and 0 bases from J, with 4 bases in between. The chain's CDR3 is CASSEPTNTGELFF. The CDR3 nucleotides read TGTGCCAGCAGTGAACCGACGAACACCGGGGAGCTGTTTTTT.

The chain combines TRBV6-1 with TRBJ2-3; D may be TRBD1 (6 bases). Trimming left V 6 bases short and J 0 bases short, with 13 bases between. The CDR3 extends over 15 amino acids. Per germline, CDR1 MNHNS and CDR2 SASEGT. CDR3 sequence reads: CASRSRTESTDTQYF. The CDR3 DNA follows: TGTGCCAGCAGGTCACGGACAGAAAGCACAGATACGCAGTATTTT.

V is TRBV5-6 and J is TRBJ2-7; weak D call: TRBD2 (6 bases). The CDR3 has 14 residues. Germline V gene lookup returns CDR1 SGHDT and CDR2 YYEEEE. Between the trimmed V and J ends, which lost 2 bases and 6 bases, there was a span of 15 bases. CDR3 in DNA: TGTGCCAGCAGCTTAGGGACTCTCCTCAGCGAGCAGTACTTC. Protein sequence: CASSLGTLLSEQYF.

This clone turned up a few times. The DNA for the CDR3 is TGTGCCAGCAGCTTTGATAACTATGGCTACACCTTC. Translation gives CASSFDNYGYTF. The chain joins TRBV7-9 to TRBJ1-2; D is unclear. Trimming took 3 bases from V and 1 from J, leaving 3 bases between them. The length of the CDR3 is 12 residues. The germline V gene encodes CDR1 SEHNR and CDR2 FQNEAQ (reference sequence).

The rearrangement links TRBV30 to TRBJ1-2, with D maybe TRBD1 (6 bases). Germline V gene lookup returns CDR1 GTSNPN and CDR2 SVGIG (reference sequence). There are 13 residues in the CDR3. Trimming stripped 1 base from V and 3 bases from J, with 9 bases between. CDR3 coding DNA: TGTGCCTGGAGTGCGGGGGCGTACTATGGCTACACCTTC. This encodes CAWSAGAYYGYTF.

The DNA for the CDR3 is TGTGCCAGCGGACAGGATAGCTACGAGCAGTACTTC. Residues: CASGQDSYEQYF. The chain uses TRBV10-3 and TRBJ2-5, with 7 bases lining up with TRBD1. The DNA end is a closer match to TRBJ2-7, so the J assignment may be wrong. The CDR3 runs to 12 residues. Per the germline V gene, CDR1 is ENHRY and CDR2 is SYGVKD.

This sequence joins TRBV7-9 and TRBJ2-5, with 7 bases fitting TRBD1. Trimming removed 6 bases from V and 1 base from J; junction bases left unmatched: 5. CDR1 is SEHNR and CDR2 is FQNEAQ in the germline V gene (reference sequence). The CDR3 extends over 14 amino acids. This CDR3 reads CASSARTGQETQYF. In nucleotides, the CDR3 is TGTGCCAGCAGTGCCCGGACAGGCCAAGAGACCCAGTACTTC.

This clone was counted a few times. This chain joins TRBV7-2 and TRBJ1-6, with a tentative D call TRBD1 (6 bases). This CDR3 comprises 17 residues. The germline gives CDR1 SGHTA, CDR2 FQGNSA. V was trimmed by 3 bases and J by 0 bases, leaving 12 bases between them. Here the CDR3 DNA reads TGTGCCAGCAGCTTCTCGGGACATAGCTCCTATAATTCACCCCTCCACTTT. Amino acid sequence: CASSFSGHSSYNSPLHF.

This clone appeared a few times. The V call is TRBV27, the J call TRBJ2-1; 11 nucleotides align to TRBD1. The trim removed 10 bases at V and 2 bases at J, leaving 13 bases unmatched. CDR3 length equals 17 residues. Germline-derived CDR1 and CDR2 are MNHEY and SMNVEV (reference sequence). This CDR3 reads CATKRLSGQGAYNEQFF. The CDR3 DNA reads as TGTGCCACCAAACGGCTCTCGGGACAGGGGGCCTACAATGAGCAGTTCTTC.

This clone was counted ten times or more. This rearrangement joins TRBV7-2 to TRBJ2-7; 11 bases match TRBD1. The CDR3 length is 14 residues. V gave up 7 bases and J gave up 5 bases; unmatched junction bases: 7. In germline, CDR1 is SGHTA, CDR2 FQGNSA. The CDR3 nucleotides are TGTGCCAGCATCCGGGACAGGGGGTCCCACGAGCAGTACTTC. Translating gives CASIRDRGSHEQYF. Combining the CDR3 with reference TRBV7-2 and TRBJ2-7 gives the whole variable domain GAGVSQSPSNKVTEKGKDVELRCDPISGHTALYWYRQSLGQGLEFLIYFQGNSAPDKSGLPSDRFSAERTGGSVSTLTIQRTQQEDSAVYLCASIRDRGSHEQYFGPGTRLTVT.

V is TRBV2 and J is TRBJ1-5, with a possible D match to TRBD1 (5 bases). CDR3 length: 15 residues. Germline CDR1 is SNHLY and CDR2 is FYNNEI. V dropped 1 base and J dropped 2 bases, with 9 bases sitting between them. CDR3 protein: CASSEEEQGNQPQHF. The CDR3 coding sequence is TGTGCCAGCAGTGAAGAAGAACAGGGCAATCAGCCCCAGCATTTT.

This clone showed up just a few times. The J gene is TRBJ1-1, the V gene TRBV7-9, with D hard to call. V shed 1 base and J shed 4 bases, with 7 bases lying between them. In germline, CDR1 is SEHNR, CDR2 FQNEAQ (reference sequence). The CDR3 loop spans 13 amino acids. This CDR3 reads CASSLVMTTEAFF. The CDR3 region has the DNA TGTGCCAGCAGCTTAGTTATGACCACTGAAGCTTTCTTT.

This clone was seen more than once but under ten times. The rearrangement uses TRBV7-9 and TRBJ1-5; TRBD1 agrees at 7 bases. The CDR3 loop spans 14 amino acids. The V gene's germline CDR1 is SEHNR and CDR2 FQNEAQ (reference sequence). V lost 3 bases, J lost 6 bases, and 5 bases stayed unmatched. The CDR3 DNA reads TGTGCCAGCAGCTTTACAGGGGTTGGTCAGCCCCAGCATTTT. Encoded protein: CASSFTGVGQPQHF. Filled out from reference TRBV7-9 and TRBJ1-5, the complete variable domain reads DTGVSQNPRHKITKRGQNVTFRCDPISEHNRLYWYRQTLGQGPEFLTYFQNEAQLEKSRLLSDRFSAERPKGSFSTLEIQRTEQGDSAMYLCASSFTGVGQPQHFGDGTRLSIL.

As concerns this clone: A much larger clone differs by one base, so this may be a read error. The rearrangement joins TRBV7-9 to TRBJ2-5, with a weak D call TRBD1 (6 bases). Germline lookup yields CDR1 SEHNR and CDR2 FQNEAQ (reference sequence). The CDR3 covers 13 residues. Trimming stripped 4 bases from V and 3 bases from J, with 9 bases between. The CDR3 DNA reads TGTGCCAGCAGCTCCGGACAGAAAGAGACCCAGTACTTC. It specifies CASSSGQKETQYF.

To note about this clone: At the DNA level, this CDR3 is encoded by other sequences in the same sample as well. The chain joins TRBV28 to TRBJ2-7, with a possible D match to TRBD1 (6 bases). Germline CDR1 and CDR2: MDHEN and SYDVKM. The V end lost 4 bases, the J end lost 5 bases, and 18 bases lay between the germline ends. The CDR3 covers 15 residues. DNA for the CDR3: TGTGCCAGCAGTTATGGGCGGACAGCGTCGGACGAGCAGTACTTC. Translated, it gives CASSYGRTASDEQYF.